This T cell receptor beta chain was profiled in a study of T cell responses to AZD1222 COVID-19 vaccine. In the study overall: Pooled in the analysis were second doses at about 4 or about 12 weeks. Regarding the study as a whole: Once two AZD1222 doses were given, Spike-specific TCR breadth and depth went up. Along spike, vaccine-associated CD4 TCRs were found throughout, with dominance at 160-218 and 743-854. At baseline, just five to seven AZD1222 recipients tested seropositive.

About this clone itself: Its target is unknown.

Libraries were prepared by immunoSEQ multiplex PCR; TCRdb keeps only in-frame clonotypes and omits some of them. The sample has around 88,000 clones, approximately 91% seen once; the top ten hold about 5.8%. The CDR3 sequence is 19 residues long. Germline V gene sequence: CDR1 SGDLS, CDR2 YYNGEE. V lost 0 bases to trimming and J lost 0 bases, with 16 bases between them. The chain uses TRBV9 and TRBJ2-6; D perhaps matches TRBD1 (6 bases). This sequence was found in an adult in good health. The starting material was peripheral blood, obtained on day 0 of AZD1222 vaccination. In DNA, the CDR3 is TGTGCCAGCAGCGTAGACCCGGACAGAATGAACTCTGGGGCCAACGTCCTGACTTTC. Translation gives CASSVDPDRMNSGANVLTF.